These T cell receptor beta chains were read from a single sample in a study of cytomegalovirus exposure and HLA in healthy donors. Generated by immunoSEQ multiplex PCR, the TCRdb table keeps only in-frame clones and is missing some. The sample consists of some 120,000 clones, 82% of them appearing once. The source material was PBMCs. These receptors were obtained from a woman between 18 and 30 years old in good health and CMV-seronegative. Both conserved end residues are part of each CDR3.

J gene | V gene | CDR3 protein
TRBJ2-7 | TRBV7-9 | CASSNPTRKYF
TRBJ2-3 | TRBV29-1 | CSVEKRWAGRTDTQYF
TRBJ2-7 | TRBV19 | CATGQIYEQYF
TRBJ1-6 | TRBV7-7 | CASSLGDGSPLHF
TRBJ1-2 | TRBV6-5 | CASSSSRTVGTGYTF
TRBJ2-5 | TRBV11-3 | CASSLGGREETQYF
TRBJ1-5 | TRBV19 | CASMLAGTGFNQPQHF
TRBJ1-1 | TRBV5-4 | CASARGDEAFF
TRBJ2-6 | TRBV2 | CASRRDRGAGANVLTF
TRBJ2-1 | TRBV10-1 | CASSDTGTQYNEQFF
TRBJ2-3 | TRBV4-3 | CASSPRGRADTQYF
TRBJ1-6 | TRBV5-1 | CASSPVGVSSPLHF
TRBJ2-4 | TRBV14 | CASSQPAGLGKNSQYF
TRBJ1-1 | TRBV9 | CASEGQGGPNTEAFF
TRBJ1-1 | TRBV7-9 | CASSLGASTEAFF
TRBJ2-5 | TRBV6-1 | CASSRTGKETQYF
TRBJ1-2 | TRBV5-4 | CASSGTGGALYGYTF
TRBJ2-7 | TRBV5-1 | CASARDRVSYEQYF
TRBJ2-5 | TRBV25-1 | CASTFAEGQETQYF
TRBJ2-2 | TRBV6-4 | CASRTTGGALGELFF
TRBJ1-3 | TRBV6-1 | CASSDLAVPGNTIYF
TRBJ1-2 | TRBV2 | CASSEAAGVGNYGYTF
TRBJ1-1 | TRBV7-9 | CSSQAYSRNTEAFF
TRBJ2-7 | TRBV7-2 | CASSPDNYEQYF
TRBJ2-7 | TRBV30 | CAWSERASKQYF
TRBJ2-5 | TRBV5-1 | CASSLATGEETQYF
TRBJ1-2 | TRBV25-1 | CASSEFLGGGENGYTF
TRBJ2-2 | TRBV7-6 | CASRTGEGEGSGELFF
TRBJ1-1 | TRBV6-5 | CASKGQGAGDTEAFF
TRBJ2-5 | TRBV27 | CASSKLWALAETQYF
TRBJ2-1 | TRBV7-9 | CASSFLRDRAYNEQFF
TRBJ1-1 | TRBV10-3 | CAISEPPRGTGFRNTEAFF
TRBJ1-5 | TRBV25-1 | CASSGQGFQPQHF
TRBJ2-7 | TRBV6-1 | CASSTGNEQYF
TRBJ2-7 | TRBV11-2 | CASSFLELGQGLDEQYF
TRBJ1-1 | TRBV5-6 | CASSLGLTPVNTEAFF
TRBJ1-1 | TRBV30 | CAWSVIGGTMGAFF
TRBJ2-7 | TRBV2 | CASSPLAGGFSEQYF
TRBJ1-1 | TRBV18 | CASSPLGANTEAFF
TRBJ2-2 | TRBV11-2 | CASSSLTSGTRTGELFF
TRBJ2-7 | TRBV9 | CASSVADSGRHYEQYF
TRBJ2-4 | TRBV15 | CATSRESGGLRGTDIQYF
TRBJ2-3 | TRBV2 | CASQRQGIIDTQYF
TRBJ1-2 | TRBV4-1 | CASSQEGLGQGIGYGYTF
TRBJ2-7 | TRBV5-1 | CASSLGLAGELQYF
TRBJ1-2 | TRBV4-2 | CASSQVEAFSGYTF
TRBJ2-1 | TRBV27 | CASSFGLASRGEQFF
TRBJ2-7 | TRBV25-1 | CASSGKGTVSYEQYF
TRBJ2-4 | TRBV4-1 | CASSQEVVRGRLAKNIQYF
TRBJ1-1 | TRBV19 | CASTRGGGPNTEAFF